One and the same sample provided the 8 T cell receptor beta chains below, sequenced in a study of CXCR3-negative and CXCR3-positive naive CD8 T cells (dated 2019 in TCRdb). The paper as a whole reports these results and caveats: Compared with CXCR3-negative naive cells, CXCR3-positive naive cells had TRB CDR3s with higher hydrophobicity (lower Kidera factor 4), lower energy, and higher strength and volume indices.

TCRdb lists the instrument as NextSeq 550. The Human TCR Profiling Kit (MiLaboratory) was used to prepare UMI-labeled 5' RACE TRB cDNA libraries. After the reads were reprocessed by TCRdb, one entry was made per CDR3 protein sequence, with no DNA. The table for this sample records some 140,000 distinct CDR3 sequences. The ten top clones hold about 0.44% of the sample. These receptors have no known antigen. Source material: naive CXCR3+ CD8+ T cells from blood. The sample's cell subset or site label, decoded: CD45RO-CCR7+CD27+CD95- naive CD8+ T cells expressing CXCR3 (TNR3+). The receptors stem from a human donor in good health. Some clones in this sample may be carry-over from other donors' samples.

The chain joins TRBV28 to TRBJ1-2; TCRdb calls TRBD1, which cannot be checked without DNA. This CDR3 comprises 14 residues. From germline, CDR1 is MDHEN and CDR2 SYDVKM. CDR3 sequence reads: CASSLTGILYGYTF.

The genes are TRBV9 and TRBJ2-7; TCRdb outputs TRBD1, but without DNA this stays unchecked. Germline loops: CDR1 SGDLS, CDR2 YYNGEE. The CDR3 covers 15 residues. The CDR3 spells CASSVAPLGDYEQYF.

This chain links TRBV27 with TRBJ2-7; with no DNA, the TCRdb D assignment of TRBD1 cannot be verified. The length of the CDR3 is 14 residues. The germline gives CDR1 MNHEY, CDR2 SMNVEV (reference sequence). CDR3 loop: CASRSQGVRYEQYF.

The chain carries TRBV27 and TRBJ1-2; the TCRdb call, TRBD1, lacks DNA for checking. Germline CDR1 is MNHEY and CDR2 is SMNVEV (reference sequence). The CDR3 has 13 residues. The CDR3 is CASRWGTGDGYTF.

The rearrangement uses TRBV7-3 and TRBJ2-7; the TCRdb D gene call, TRBD2, has no DNA to confirm it. This CDR3 region has 14 residues. Germline V gene data show CDR1 as SGHTA and CDR2 as FQGTGA. The CDR3 sequence is CASSPVAGGYEQYF. Full variable domain (missing parts from reference TRBV7-3 and TRBJ2-7): GAGVSQTPSNKVTEKGKYVELRCDPISGHTALYWYRQSLGQGPEFLIYFQGTGAADDSGLPNDRFFAVRPEGSVSTLKIQRTERGDSAVYLCASSPVAGGYEQYFGPGTRLTVT.

The chain carries TRBV28 and TRBJ2-1; the TCRdb D gene call, TRBD1, has no DNA to confirm it. Germline CDR1 MDHEN, CDR2 SYDVKM. The CDR3 contains 14 residues. The CDR3 is CASSLVAVGHEQFF. The full variable domain, with the rest looked up from reference TRBV28 and TRBJ2-1, is DVKVTQSSRYLVKRTGEKVFLECVQDMDHENMFWYRQDPGLGLRLIYFSYDVKMKEKGDIPEGYSVSREKKERFSLILESASTNQTSMYLCASSLVAVGHEQFFGPGTRLTVL.

The genes are TRBV5-5 and TRBJ1-4; as DNA is missing, the TRBD1 call by TCRdb cannot be tested. CDR3 length equals 15 residues. Germline V gene sequence: CDR1 SGHKS, CDR2 YYEKEE (reference sequence). The CDR3 loop is CASSLKGQRNEKLFF. Filled out from reference TRBV5-5 and TRBJ1-4, the complete variable domain reads DAGVTQSPTHLIKTRGQQVTLRCSPISGHKSVSWYQQVLGQGPQFIFQYYEKEERGRGNFPDRFSARQFPNYSSELNVNALLLGDSALYLCASSLKGQRNEKLFFGSGTQLSVL.

CDR3 amino acids: CASSQPNGGRTTDTQYF. This chain joins TRBV4-1 and TRBJ2-3; TCRdb's assignment of TRBD1 cannot be checked, as there is no DNA. The V gene's germline CDR1 is MGHRA and CDR2 YSYEKL. There are 17 residues in the CDR3.